The 18 T cell receptor beta chains listed next were all sequenced from one sample in a study of cytotoxic CD8 clonotypes in ibrutinib-treated CLL. TCRdb's table, derived via immunoSEQ multiplex PCR, lists solely in-frame clones and lacks some. The table shows about 140,000 clones, with around 90% occurring only once. This sample comprised PBMCs, obtained after 12 months of ibrutinib treatment. These receptors were taken from a human donor with chronic lymphocytic leukemia.

The chain combines TRBV29-1 with TRBJ2-7; D is perhaps TRBD1 (5 bases). V lost 4 bases and J lost 0, with 16 bases in between. Per germline, CDR1 SQVTM and CDR2 ANQGSEA. CDR3 length equals 15 residues. Written as DNA, the CDR3 is TGCAGCGTTGCGGTCGCAGGGTCCTTCTCCTACGAGCAGTACTTC. Translated, it gives CSVAVAGSFSYEQYF.

The chain recombines TRBV7-9 with TRBJ2-7, with TRBD1 as a possible D gene (6 bases). CDR1 is SEHNR and CDR2 is FQNEAQ in the germline V gene (reference sequence). Trimming took 4 bases from V and 0 from J, leaving 13 bases between them. This CDR3 spans 15 amino acids. The CDR3 coding sequence is TGTGCCAGCAGCTCAGCACAGGGCAGCTCCTACGAGCAGTACTTC. Amino acids: CASSSAQGSSYEQYF.

This clone was found once. The chain uses TRBV5-1 and TRBJ2-5; D possibly corresponds to TRBD2 (5 bases). V was cut by 1 base and J by 0 bases, with 7 bases left in between. The germline V gene has CDR1 SGHRS and CDR2 YFSETQ. This CDR3 has 14 amino acids. CDR3 nucleotides: TGCGCCAGCAGCTTGCCGGACTACCAAGAGACCCAGTACTTC. Amino acid sequence: CASSLPDYQETQYF.

Here the CDR3 DNA reads TGTGCCAGCAGGTCGGATGGCCCCCTACAGCCCCAGCATTTT. It specifies CASRSDGPLQPQHF. The V call is TRBV2, the J call TRBJ1-5; D is unresolved. The ends were cut back, 6 bases at V and 7 bases at J, with 16 bases in the middle. CDR3 length: 14 residues. Germline V gene data show CDR1 as SNHLY and CDR2 as FYNNEI.

This sequence joins TRBV28 and TRBJ1-5, with D perhaps TRBD1 (5 bases). Looked up from germline, CDR1 is MDHEN and CDR2 is SYDVKM. The CDR3 has 19 residues. Trimming pared 4 bases from V and 4 bases from J, leaving 26 bases between. The CDR3: CASSSRFGGRDFGNQPQHF. In nucleotides, the CDR3 is TGTGCCAGCAGTTCCCGGTTTGGGGGAAGGGATTTTGGAAATCAGCCCCAGCATTTT.

The gene calls are TRBV7-2 and TRBJ2-7, with a possible D match to TRBD2 (6 bases). Germline assignment: CDR1 SGHTA and CDR2 FQGNSA. The CDR3 sequence is 14 residues long. Between the trimmed V and J ends, which lost 0 bases and 9 bases, there was a span of 15 bases. The CDR3 reads CASSLAGRRDGQYF. The CDR3 DNA sequence: TGTGCCAGCAGCTTAGCCGGGAGACGTGATGGGCAGTACTTC.

This chain connects TRBV14 to TRBJ2-1; D is undetermined. V lost 1 base, J lost 9 bases, and 10 bases lay in between. Germline V CDR1 and CDR2: SGHDN, FVKESK. This CDR3 spans 13 amino acids. CDR3 amino acids: CASSQGPLSEQFF. Written as DNA, the CDR3 is TGTGCCAGCAGCCAAGGTCCTTTGAGTGAGCAGTTCTTC.

With regard to this clone: Other DNA sequences in this sample translate to the same CDR3. This chain links TRBV2 with TRBJ1-4, with a weak D call TRBD1 (5 bases). V shed 3 bases and J shed 8 bases, with 13 bases lying between them. Per germline, CDR1 SNHLY and CDR2 FYNNEI. The CDR3 runs to 14 residues. The CDR3 here is CASSEETVREKLFF. CDR3 nucleotides: TGTGCCAGCAGTGAGGAGACAGTCAGGGAAAAACTGTTTTTT.

This rearrangement joins TRBV10-3 to TRBJ2-5, with D tentatively TRBD2 (5 bases). Trimming removed 2 bases from V and 2 bases from J, with 6 bases in between. The germline V gene has CDR1 ENHRY and CDR2 SYGVKD. CDR3 length: 13 amino acids. CDR3 DNA sequence: TGTGCCATCAGTGAGCGGGAACAAGAGACCCAGTACTTC. Amino acids: CAISEREQETQYF.

The chain uses TRBV27 and TRBJ1-4; 10 positions match TRBD1. Germline CDR1 and CDR2: MNHEY and SMNVEV (reference sequence). Trimming removed 7 bases from V and 4 bases from J; junction bases left unmatched: 6. The CDR3 is 15 residues long. The CDR3 DNA is TGTGCCAGCACCTCGACAGGGGGCAATAATGAAAAACTGTTTTTT. Translating gives CASTSTGGNNEKLFF.

The J gene is TRBJ2-2, the V gene TRBV11-1; 7 nucleotides agree with TRBD2. The CDR3 has 15 residues. The V gene's germline CDR1 is SGHAT and CDR2 FQDESV (reference sequence). Losses at the gene ends were 6 bases for V and 5 bases for J; bases not matched to a gene: 9. The chain's CDR3 is CASRIGRGETGELFF. CDR3 nucleotides: TGTGCCAGCAGGATTGGGAGGGGCGAAACCGGGGAGCTGTTTTTT.

The chain has TRBV10-3 and TRBJ2-7; D is perhaps TRBD2 (6 bases). From germline, CDR1 is ENHRY and CDR2 SYGVKD. V shed 6 bases and J shed 0 bases, with 15 bases lying between them. The CDR3 consists of 15 residues. The CDR3 protein is CAISPRGFGSYEQYF. In DNA form, the CDR3 reads TGTGCCATCAGCCCTCGGGGGTTTGGCTCCTACGAGCAGTACTTC.

The chain employs TRBV5-1 and TRBJ1-2; weak D call: TRBD1 (5 bases). Germline CDR1 reads SGHRS; CDR2 reads YFSETQ. Trimming took off 3 bases at V and 7 bases at J, with 13 bases between the two ends. CDR3 length equals 13 residues. CDR3 in amino acids: CASSWAQDVGYTF. CDR3 bases: TGCGCCAGCAGCTGGGCACAGGATGTTGGCTACACCTTC. The full variable domain, its missing parts supplied by reference TRBV5-1 and TRBJ1-2, is KAGVTQTPRYLIKTRGQQVTLSCSPISGHRSVSWYQQTPGQGLQFLFEYFSETQRNKGNFPGRFSGRQFSNSRSEMNVSTLELGDSALYLCASSWAQDVGYTFGSGTRLTVV.

About this clone itself: This CDR3 is also generated by other DNA sequences in the sample. The J gene is TRBJ2-3, the V gene TRBV7-2; 8 positions match TRBD2. The germline V gene encodes CDR1 SGHTA and CDR2 FQGNSA. V shed 0 bases, J shed 0 bases, and the junction held 2 bases outside the gene matches. This CDR3 contains 16 residues. CDR3 in DNA: TGTGCCAGCAGCTTAGCGTCGGGAGGGAGCACAGATACGCAGTATTTT. It translates to CASSLASGGSTDTQYF.

V is TRBV7-9 and J is TRBJ2-5, with 8 bases matching TRBD2. CDR3 size: 13 residues. V lost 7 bases to trimming and J lost 4 bases; unmatched junction nucleotides: 5. Germline-derived CDR1 and CDR2 are SEHNR and FQNEAQ (reference sequence). DNA for the CDR3: TGTGCCAGCACCTCAGCGGGAGCAGAGACCCAGTACTTC. As protein: CASTSAGAETQYF. Filled out from reference TRBV7-9 and TRBJ2-5, the complete variable domain reads DTGVSQNPRHKITKRGQNVTFRCDPISEHNRLYWYRQTLGQGPEFLTYFQNEAQLEKSRLLSDRFSAERPKGSFSTLEIQRTEQGDSAMYLCASTSAGAETQYFGPGTRLLVL.

This chain joins TRBV5-3 and TRBJ2-3; 14 bases match TRBD2. TRBV5-3 has ORF status, its function being uncertain. V trimming: 0 bases; J trimming: 7 bases; junction bases outside the gene matches: 7. The CDR3 runs 17 residues. The CDR3 sequence: CARSLGTGTSGRYTQYF. The CDR3 DNA reads TGTGCCAGAAGCTTGGGTACGGGGACTAGCGGGAGATATACGCAGTATTTT.

This clone has just one count. The chain recombines TRBV6-5 with TRBJ2-1, with 7 positions matching TRBD2. Per the germline V gene, CDR1 is MNHEY and CDR2 is SVGAGI. Losses at the gene ends were 5 bases for V and 14 bases for J; bases not matched to a gene: 18. There are 15 residues in the CDR3. DNA of the CDR3: TGTGCCAGCAGTAGCCGGTCGCCTAGCGGAATAGGGGAGTTCTTC. This sequence encodes CASSSRSPSGIGEFF.

This chain connects TRBV6-5 to TRBJ2-1, with D uncertain. V was pared by 5 bases and J by 7 bases, with 6 bases between. CDR3 size: 11 residues. Germline V gene sequence: CDR1 MNHEY, CDR2 SVGAGI. The CDR3 is CASSTENEQFF. The DNA for the CDR3 is TGTGCCAGCAGTACGGAAAATGAGCAGTTCTTC.